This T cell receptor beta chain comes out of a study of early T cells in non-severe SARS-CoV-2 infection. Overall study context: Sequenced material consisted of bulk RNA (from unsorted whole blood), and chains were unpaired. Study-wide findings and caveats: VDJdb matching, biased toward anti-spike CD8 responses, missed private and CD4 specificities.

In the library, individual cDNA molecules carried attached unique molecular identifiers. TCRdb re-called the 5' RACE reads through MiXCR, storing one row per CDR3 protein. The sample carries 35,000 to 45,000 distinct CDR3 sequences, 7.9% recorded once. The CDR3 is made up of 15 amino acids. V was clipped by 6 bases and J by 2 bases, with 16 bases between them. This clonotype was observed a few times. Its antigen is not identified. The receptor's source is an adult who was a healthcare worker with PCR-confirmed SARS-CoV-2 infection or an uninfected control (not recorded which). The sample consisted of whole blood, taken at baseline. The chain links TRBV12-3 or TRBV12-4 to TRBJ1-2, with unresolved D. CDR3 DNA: TGTGCCAGCAGCCCCTTCCGCGATCTGAACTATGGCTACACCTTC. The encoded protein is CASSPFRDLNYGYTF.